The sequence of this T cell receptor (beta chain) was determined in a study of T cell repertoires in cytomegalovirus infection. Study-wide context: Recently identified HLA-C-restricted CMV epitopes were used, and well-studied HLA-B-restricted CMV epitopes were used as well. It can be stated that public TCR beta signatures indicated CMV infection as well as a matching HLA type. General study results and limits: CMV-specific HLA-C-restricted TCR beta clonotypes dominated the ex vivo response.

This clonotype was detected only a few times. Its antigen is currently unknown. TCRdb itself ran the reads through MiXCR, one entry per CDR3 protein. The repertoire holds about 120,000 distinct CDR3 sequences, with over 25% as singletons. In germline, CDR1 is SEHNR, CDR2 FQNEAQ (reference sequence). The CDR3 runs to 15 residues. The V segment lost 4 bases and the J segment 3 bases; nucleotides outside the gene matches: 7. The chain couples TRBV7-9 to TRBJ2-3; 7 bases map to TRBD1. The receptor comes from a human donor in good health (CMV status not recorded). Some clones in this sample may be carry-over from other donors' samples. The input for sequencing was CD8+ T cells from cultured PBMCs, taken from culture after CMV antigen stimulation. CDR3 bases: TGTGCCAGCAGCTCCAGGGACAGTCTGACAGATACGCAGTATTTT. Protein sequence: CASSSRDSLTDTQYF.